The TCR beta chain under discussion was sequenced for a study of CD8+CD57+ T cells in acquired aplastic anemia. This clonotype was recorded a few times. In this CDR3 the conserved last residue, phenylalanine or tryptophan, is missing, so a read error is likely. Germline-derived CDR1 and CDR2 are MGHRA and YSYEKL. V lost 1 base and J lost 5, with 14 bases in between. This CDR3 region has 15 residues. Profiles of TCR beta VDJ and CDR3 were generated from a genomic DNA template. Via MiXCR, TCRdb re-called the reads, giving one row per CDR3 protein. The sample yields 95,000 to 120,000 distinct CDR3 sequences, 51% seen once.

The chain couples TRBV4-1 to TRBJ2-5, with TRBD2 as a possible D gene (6 bases). This receptor was taken from a human donor in good health, serving as a control. Sequenced sample: sorted CD4+, CD8+, or CD8+CD57+ T cells (not recorded which) from PBMCs. The CDR3, as DNA: TGCGCCAGCAGCCAAGTTGGAGGGGACGGGGAGACCCAGTACTCC. Translated, it gives CASSQVGGDGETQYS.